The rows below give T cell receptor beta chains drawn from one sample of a study of cytomegalovirus exposure and HLA in healthy donors. Repertoires were generated with immunoSEQ multiplex PCR, while TCRdb's copy carries only in-frame clones and drops some. The sample records under 200,000 clones, about four fifths being singletons. The sample consisted of PBMCs. These receptors all come from a male donor in good health and CMV-seropositive. Each CDR3 is given with its conserved first and last residue. The D gene is left open where the match is weak. Clone size appears in some rows only: once, few, many, or a class for an expanded clone.

CDR3aa	CDR3nt	abundance	v_gene	d_gene	j_gene
CASSDRTGSTGELFF	TGTGCCAGCAGCGACAGGACAGGGTCGACCGGGGAGCTGTTTTTT	.	TRBV2	TRBD1	TRBJ2-2
CASSLGGGTGGYTF	TGTGCCAGCAGCTTAGGTGGGGGGACAGGCGGCTACACCTTC	.	TRBV7-2	TRBD1	TRBJ1-2
CASSLDLDYPNNEQFF	TGTGCCAGCAGCCTCGATCTGGACTATCCTAACAATGAGCAGTTCTTC	.	TRBV11-2	.	TRBJ2-1
CASSSRDRGPYNEQFF	TGTGCCAGCAGTTCCAGAGACAGGGGTCCCTACAATGAGCAGTTCTTC	.	TRBV27	TRBD1	TRBJ2-1
CASSFRVSTTREQYF	TGTGCCAGCAGTTTCAGGGTCTCGACCACTCGAGAGCAGTACTTC	.	TRBV28	.	TRBJ2-7
CASSLAYNSPLHF	TGTGCCAGCAGCCTCGCCTATAATTCACCCCTCCACTTT	.	TRBV27	.	TRBJ1-6
CASSRELRGTGELFF	TGCGCCAGCAGTCGGGAGTTGAGGGGAACCGGGGAGCTGTTTTTT	.	TRBV4-3	.	TRBJ2-2
CASSSYQGVVNEKLFF	TGTGCCAGCAGCAGTTATCAGGGGGTAGTTAATGAAAAACTGTTTTTT	few	TRBV28	TRBD1	TRBJ1-4
CASSVGGRGGLHNEQFF	TGTGCCAGCAGTGTTGGAGGGCGGGGGGGCCTCCACAATGAGCAGTTCTTC	.	TRBV2	TRBD2	TRBJ2-1
CASSEPYPGELFF	TGTGCCAGCAGCGAGCCCTACCCCGGGGAGCTGTTTTTT	few	TRBV7-9	.	TRBJ2-2
CASSIPTAHPRTGANVLTF	TGTGCCAGTAGTATCCCGACAGCCCACCCCCGGACTGGGGCCAACGTCCTGACTTTC	.	TRBV19	.	TRBJ2-6
CASSFRDYTGELFF	TGTGCCAGCAGTTTCCGGGATTACACCGGGGAGCTGTTTTTT	.	TRBV6-6	.	TRBJ2-2
CASSEREGGEQYF	TGTGCCAGCAGTGAAAGGGAAGGAGGAGAGCAGTACTTC	.	TRBV6-4	.	TRBJ2-7
CASSLVPGGPSTDTQYF	TGTGCCAGCAGCTTAGTGCCGGGAGGGCCGTCCACAGATACGCAGTATTTT	.	TRBV7-8	TRBD2	TRBJ2-3
CAWSTVSYTF	TGTGCCTGGAGTACGGTCAGCTACACCTTC	.	TRBV30	.	TRBJ1-2
CATSRGNRVLGELFF	TGTGCCACCAGCAGAGGGAACAGGGTTCTAGGGGAGCTGTTTTTT	.	TRBV15	.	TRBJ2-2
CASSLGGQPEAFF	TGCGCCAGCAGCCTTGGGGGACAACCTGAAGCTTTCTTT	.	TRBV4-1	.	TRBJ1-1
CASRDRSVSNQPQHF	TGTGCCAGCAGGGACAGGTCCGTTAGCAATCAGCCCCAGCATTTT	.	TRBV6-5	TRBD1	TRBJ1-5
CAISEVTGGYEQYF	TGTGCCATCAGTGAGGTTACCGGGGGTTACGAGCAGTACTTC	.	TRBV10-3	.	TRBJ2-7
CASSLIAGARNGQFF	TGCGCCAGCAGCCTAATAGCGGGAGCGAGAAATGGGCAGTTCTTC	.	TRBV4-3	TRBD2	TRBJ2-1
CASSLKGQGQETQYF	TGCGCCAGCAGCTTGAAGGGGCAAGGCCAAGAGACCCAGTACTTC	.	TRBV5-1	.	TRBJ2-5
CASSPPSVGETQYF	TGTGCCAGCTCCCCCCCGAGCGTGGGTGAGACCCAGTACTTC	.	TRBV18	.	TRBJ2-5
CASSIVPTRTEAFF	TGTGCCAGTAGTATAGTTCCGACCAGGACTGAAGCTTTCTTT	.	TRBV19	.	TRBJ1-1
CASSSFGGYTF	TGTGCCAGTAGTAGTTTTGGCGGCTACACCTTC	.	TRBV19	.	TRBJ1-2
CASSAALGDTEAFF	TGTGCCAGCAGCGCCGCCCTGGGAGACACTGAAGCTTTCTTT	.	TRBV5-4	.	TRBJ1-1
CASSRRGQGSGGYTF	TGTGCCAGCAGCCGGAGAGGACAGGGGAGTGGAGGCTACACCTTC	once	TRBV7-9	TRBD1	TRBJ1-2
CASSLRDRAEAFF	TGCGCCAGCAGCTTGAGGGACAGGGCTGAAGCTTTCTTT	.	TRBV5-1	TRBD1	TRBJ1-1
CASSSGGAMGQLYGYTF	TGTGCCAGCAGCTCAGGCGGAGCCATGGGACAGCTCTATGGCTACACCTTC	.	TRBV5-6	TRBD1	TRBJ1-2
CASSTGLRYEQYF	TGTGCCAGCAGTACGGGACTCCGCTACGAGCAGTACTTC	.	TRBV27	.	TRBJ2-7
CASSMGGGYGYTF	TGTGCCAGCAGCATGGGCGGGGGCTATGGCTACACCTTC	.	TRBV13	.	TRBJ1-2
CAWLDRGEQYF	TGTGCCTGGCTGGACAGGGGCGAGCAGTACTTC	.	TRBV30	TRBD1	TRBJ2-7
CASTRTGALGKNIQYF	TGTGCCAGCACCCGGACAGGGGCGCTAGGCAAAAACATTCAGTACTTC	.	TRBV27	TRBD1	TRBJ2-4
CASSREGGTGNEQFF	TGCGCCAGCAGTCGAGAGGGAGGAACGGGCAATGAGCAGTTCTTC	.	TRBV10-2	.	TRBJ2-1
CASSSTGGRSGNTIYF	TGCGCCAGCAGCTCTACAGGGGGACGCTCTGGAAACACCATATATTTT	once	TRBV5-1	TRBD1	TRBJ1-3
CASSNAGTGLGAEAFF	TGCGCCAGCAGTAACGCGGGCACGGGACTGGGCGCTGAAGCTTTCTTT	few	TRBV10-1	.	TRBJ1-1
CASSPPNRLNTEAFF	TGTGCCAGCAGCCCCCCCAACCGCCTAAACACTGAAGCTTTCTTT	.	TRBV5-6	.	TRBJ1-1
CASSFNEGAGGYTF	TGTGCCAGCAGTTTTAACGAGGGGGCAGGTGGCTACACCTTC	.	TRBV27	TRBD1	TRBJ1-2
CASQSGLGQPQHF	TGTGCCAGTCAATCAGGGCTAGGTCAGCCCCAGCATTTT	.	TRBV7-9	.	TRBJ1-5
CATSGVGSTEAFF	TGTGCCACCAGCGGGGTGGGGAGCACTGAAGCTTTCTTT	.	TRBV10-3	.	TRBJ1-1
CASSLAFSLGQGWTQYF	TGTGCCAGCAGCTTAGCGTTCTCCTTGGGACAGGGATGGACCCAGTACTTC	.	TRBV7-2	TRBD1	TRBJ2-5
CASSYSFNEQFF	TGTGCCAGTAGTTATAGCTTCAATGAGCAGTTCTTC	.	TRBV19	.	TRBJ2-1
CASSWDIGGTQYF	TGTGCCAGCAGCTGGGACATTGGGGGTACGCAGTATTTT	.	TRBV11-2	.	TRBJ2-3
CASRALAEGYEQYF	TGTGCCAGCAGGGCACTAGCGGAGGGATACGAGCAGTACTTC	.	TRBV6-5	TRBD2	TRBJ2-7
CASSPPLSRPEAFF	TGTGCCAGCAGTCCCCCATTGAGCCGTCCTGAAGCTTTCTTT	.	TRBV28	.	TRBJ1-1
CASGYSSYEQYF	TGTGCCAGCGGGTACAGTTCCTACGAGCAGTACTTC	few	TRBV6-1	.	TRBJ2-7
CASSQPGQGMFF	TGTGCCAGCAGTCAACCGGGACAGGGAATGTTCTTC	.	TRBV7-9	TRBD1	TRBJ2-1
CATIRTGYGEQYF	TGTGCCACTATAAGGACAGGGTACGGCGAGCAGTACTTC	.	TRBV25-1	TRBD1	TRBJ2-7
CASSVGLADYEQYF	TGCGCCAGCAGCGTGGGACTAGCGGACTACGAGCAGTACTTC	.	TRBV5-1	TRBD2	TRBJ2-7
CASSLLTGVEGNTIYF	TGTGCCAGCAGCCTACTGACAGGGGTAGAAGGAAACACCATATATTTT	few	TRBV7-8	TRBD1	TRBJ1-3
CASSPRTGWYNSPLHF	TGTGCCAGCAGCCCTCGGACAGGGTGGTATAATTCACCCCTCCACTTT	once	TRBV7-9	TRBD1	TRBJ1-6
CASTLGLAGGGEQFF	TGTGCCAGTACCCTGGGACTAGCGGGAGGGGGGGAGCAGTTCTTC	.	TRBV19	TRBD2	TRBJ2-1
CASSYGTQNTEAFF	TGTGCCAGCAGTTACGGGACACAGAACACTGAAGCTTTCTTT	.	TRBV6-6	.	TRBJ1-1
CASRLNWGGAFF	TGTGCCAGCCGTCTTAACTGGGGCGGAGCTTTCTTT	few	TRBV27	.	TRBJ1-1
CASSSKQGYNEQFF	TGTGCCAGCAGCTCGAAACAGGGATACAATGAGCAGTTCTTC	.	TRBV5-4	.	TRBJ2-1
CASSLVGLSAGELFF	TGTGCCAGCAGCTTAGTGGGACTCTCAGCCGGGGAGCTGTTTTTT	.	TRBV7-8	.	TRBJ2-2
CASSLLGQQYQPQHF	TGTGCCAGCAGTTTATTGGGACAGCAGTATCAGCCCCAGCATTTT	.	TRBV28	TRBD1	TRBJ1-5